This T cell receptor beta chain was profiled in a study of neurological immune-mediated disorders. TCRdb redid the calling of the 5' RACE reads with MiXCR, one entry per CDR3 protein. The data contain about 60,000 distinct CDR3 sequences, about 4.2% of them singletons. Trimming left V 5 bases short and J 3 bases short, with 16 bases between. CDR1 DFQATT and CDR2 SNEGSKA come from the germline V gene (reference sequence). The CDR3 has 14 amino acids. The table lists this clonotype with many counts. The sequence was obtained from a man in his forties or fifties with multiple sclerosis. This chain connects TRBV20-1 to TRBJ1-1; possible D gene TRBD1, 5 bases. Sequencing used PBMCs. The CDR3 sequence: CSADAGTAYTEAFF. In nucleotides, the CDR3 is TGCAGTGCTGATGCCGGGACCGCTTACACTGAAGCTTTCTTT.